Shown below are 17 T cell receptor beta chains from a single sample sequenced in a study of T-cell memory formation after mild COVID-19. One entry per CDR3 protein, called by TCRdb with MiXCR from the 5' RACE reads. Of hundreds of thousands of distinct CDR3 sequences detected, more than 20% appear once; the ten largest clones hold around 8.1%. The sequencing input was PBMCs or a T cell subset sorted from them (not recorded which). These receptors came from an adult woman who had mild COVID-19 (a few samples of this study predate the infection). Cell type and time point are not known.

In this sample, this clonotype turned up many times. This CDR3 reads CASSQSGIQYF. CDR3 in DNA: TGTGCCAGCAGCCAATCAGGCATTCAGTACTTC. V gene TRBV12-3 or TRBV12-4 combines with J gene TRBJ2-4; unclear D gene. This CDR3 is 11 amino acids long. V gave up 6 bases and J gave up 9 bases, with 9 bases separating them.

The CDR3 sequence: CASSRSGTGTMNTEAFF. CDR3 in DNA: TGCGCCAGCAGCCGATCCGGGACAGGGACTATGAACACTGAAGCTTTCTTT. The chain couples TRBV5-1 to TRBJ1-1; 9 nucleotides line up with TRBD1. Trimming removed 4 bases from V and 0 bases from J; junction bases left unmatched: 10. Germline-derived CDR1 and CDR2 are SGHRS and YFSETQ. This CDR3 has 17 amino acids.

The rearrangement uses TRBV10-3 and TRBJ1-5; 12 bases are shared with TRBD1. Trimming took 6 bases from V and 6 from J; bases not matched to a gene: 6. Germline values: CDR1 ENHRY, CDR2 SYGVKD. The CDR3 has 15 residues. CDR3 protein: CAIRAGTGGGQPQHF. CDR3 nucleotides: TGTGCCATCAGGGCCGGGACAGGGGGCGGTCAGCCCCAGCATTTT.

The J gene is TRBJ1-1, the V gene TRBV27; 10 bases fit TRBD1. With V trimmed by 4 bases and J by 0 bases, 5 bases remained unmatched. Germline V lookup: CDR1 MNHEY, CDR2 SMNVEV (reference sequence). The CDR3 is 16 amino acids. In DNA, the CDR3 is TGTGCCAGCAGTTCACCGGACAGGGGGATGAACACTGAAGCTTTCTTT. Amino acids: CASSSPDRGMNTEAFF.

The table lists this clonotype with many counts. This chain uses TRBV5-6 with TRBJ2-7; perhaps TRBD1 as D (5 bases). Germline values: CDR1 SGHDT, CDR2 YYEEEE. The CDR3 covers 14 residues. V dropped 2 bases and J dropped 6 bases, with 15 bases sitting between them. The CDR3 reads CASSLLDTPVEQYF. DNA for the CDR3: TGTGCCAGCAGCTTACTGGACACGCCTGTCGAGCAGTACTTC. The full variable domain, in which reference TRBV5-6 and TRBJ2-7 provide the parts outside the CDR3, is DAGVTQSPTHLIKTRGQQVTLRCSPKSGHDTVSWYQQALGQGPQFIFQYYEEEERQRGNFPDRFSGHQFPNYSSELNVNALLLGDSALYLCASSLLDTPVEQYFGPGTRLTVT.

The chain employs TRBV6-1 and TRBJ1-5; D is uncertain. V dropped 3 bases and J dropped 0 bases, with 9 bases sitting between them. Germline V gene lookup returns CDR1 MNHNS and CDR2 SASEGT. The CDR3 contains 15 residues. CDR3 sequence reads: CASSEKSVSNQPQHF. In DNA form, the CDR3 reads TGTGCCAGCAGTGAGAAGTCCGTTAGCAATCAGCCCCAGCATTTT.

The chain joins TRBV5-1 to TRBJ2-7; D is perhaps TRBD1 (7 bases). V shed 0 bases and J shed 4 bases, with 14 bases lying between them. Germline CDR1 and CDR2: SGHRS and YFSETQ. The CDR3 totals 15 residues. CDR3 sequence (DNA): TGCGCCAGCAGCTTGGAGCCAGGGGGGCATTACGAGCAGTACTTC. Amino acid sequence: CASSLEPGGHYEQYF.

The chain employs TRBV5-5 and TRBJ1-1, with 7 bases aligning to TRBD1. CDR3 length: 14 residues. V shed 2 bases and J 0 bases; nucleotides not matched to a gene: 1. The germline V gene has CDR1 SGHKS and CDR2 YYEKEE (reference sequence). CDR3 DNA sequence: TGTGCCAGCAGCTTCGACAGGGTGAACACTGAAGCTTTCTTT. Translated: CASSFDRVNTEAFF.

The chain uses TRBV5-5 and TRBJ2-1; D ambiguous. Trimming pared 1 base from V and 6 bases from J, leaving 14 bases between. Germline CDR1 and CDR2: SGHKS and YYEKEE (reference sequence). The CDR3 spans 15 residues. The CDR3 here is CASSLLPGVGNEQFF. The CDR3 DNA sequence: TGTGCCAGCAGCTTGCTACCGGGTGTCGGCAATGAGCAGTTCTTC.

In this sample, this clonotype turned up a few times. CDR3 sequence (DNA): TGTGCCAGCAGCTCCGGCCCCGGCTTACAGGGACCGTCGAACACCGGGGAGCTGTTTTTT. It is translated as CASSSGPGLQGPSNTGELFF. The chain carries TRBV3-1 and TRBJ2-2, with D possibly being TRBD1 (6 bases). Between the trimmed V and J ends, which lost 5 bases and 0 bases, there was a span of 25 bases. The germline CDR1 and CDR2 sequences are LGHDT and YNNKEL (reference sequence). CDR3 size: 20 residues.

This clonotype was found a few times. The rearrangement links TRBV18 to TRBJ1-1; D may be TRBD1 (5 bases). The germline V and J ends were trimmed by 0 bases and 1 base, with 12 bases remaining between them. The CDR3 covers 16 residues. Germline V gene lookup returns CDR1 KGHSH and CDR2 LQKENI. CDR3 DNA sequence: TGTGCCAGCTCACCACCGGCAGGGCTGGGGAACACTGAAGCTTTCTTT. Amino acid sequence: CASSPPAGLGNTEAFF.

This clonotype was found a few times. This chain links TRBV12-3 or TRBV12-4 with TRBJ1-2, with unresolved D. Deletions cut 5 bases from V and 0 bases from J, with 16 bases between. The CDR3 has 16 residues. As DNA, the CDR3 is TGTGCCAGCAGTATTGACCGGACCGTGTCTAACTATGGCTACACCTTC. Protein sequence: CASSIDRTVSNYGYTF.

There are a few counts of this clonotype. The chain recombines TRBV12-3 or TRBV12-4 with TRBJ2-5; 9 nucleotides align to TRBD1. V dropped 2 bases and J dropped 6; count of bases not matched to a gene: 10. The CDR3 is 16 residues long. The CDR3 reads CASSLQQGAISKTQYF. In DNA, the CDR3 is TGTGCCAGCAGTTTACAACAGGGGGCTATATCGAAGACCCAGTACTTC.

The rearrangement links TRBV5-1 to TRBJ2-1, with 15 bases that match TRBD2. Germline CDR1 is SGHRS and CDR2 is YFSETQ. This CDR3 region has 17 residues. V lost 4 bases to trimming and J lost 9 bases; unmatched junction nucleotides: 11. The CDR3 here is CASSLGTSGGPAAEQFF. The CDR3 DNA sequence: TGCGCCAGCAGCCTGGGGACTAGCGGGGGGCCGGCTGCTGAGCAGTTCTTC.

The chain carries TRBV6-5 and TRBJ2-3; 8 bases are shared with TRBD2. CDR3 length: 13 residues. V lost 2 bases and J lost 7; bases outside the gene matches: 2. CDR1 is MNHEY, CDR2 SVGAGI, per germline. The CDR3 protein is CASSYTSGNTQYF. DNA for the CDR3: TGTGCCAGCAGTTACACTAGCGGCAATACGCAGTATTTT.

This clonotype was observed a few times. The CDR3 nucleotides are TGTGCCAGCATGGCGGGCCAGGGCACCGGGGAGCTGTTTTTT. Amino acids: CASMAGQGTGELFF. The chain couples TRBV12-3 or TRBV12-4 to TRBJ2-2, with D tentatively TRBD1 or TRBD2 (5 bases each). CDR3 length: 14 amino acids. Trimming removed 7 bases at V and 4 bases at J, with 13 bases between.

This chain uses TRBV18 with TRBJ2-1, with 7 bases matching TRBD1. The CDR3 length is 15 residues. Trimming at V came to 3 bases and at J to 4 bases, leaving 6 bases not matched to a gene. Germline-derived CDR1 and CDR2 are KGHSH and LQKENI. The CDR3 reads CASSPSQGEYNEQFF. The CDR3 DNA follows: TGTGCCAGCTCACCCTCCCAGGGGGAGTACAATGAGCAGTTCTTC. Combining the CDR3 with reference TRBV18 and TRBJ2-1 gives the whole variable domain NAGVMQNPRHLVRRRGQEARLRCSPMKGHSHVYWYRQLPEEGLKFMVYLQKENIIDESGMPKERFSAEFPKEGPSILRIQQVVRGDSAAYFCASSPSQGEYNEQFFGPGTRLTVL.